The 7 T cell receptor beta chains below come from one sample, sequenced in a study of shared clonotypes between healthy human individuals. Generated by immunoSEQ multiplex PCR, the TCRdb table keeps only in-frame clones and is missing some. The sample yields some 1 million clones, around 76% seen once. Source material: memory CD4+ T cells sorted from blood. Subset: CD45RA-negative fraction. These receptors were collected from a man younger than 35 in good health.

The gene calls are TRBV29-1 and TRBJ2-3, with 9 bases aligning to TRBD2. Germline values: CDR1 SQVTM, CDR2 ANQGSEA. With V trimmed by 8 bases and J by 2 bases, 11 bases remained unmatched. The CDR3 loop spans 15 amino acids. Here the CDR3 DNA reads TGCAGCTCCGACGGAGTAGCGGGGGTCACAGATACGCAGTATTTT. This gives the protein CSSDGVAGVTDTQYF.

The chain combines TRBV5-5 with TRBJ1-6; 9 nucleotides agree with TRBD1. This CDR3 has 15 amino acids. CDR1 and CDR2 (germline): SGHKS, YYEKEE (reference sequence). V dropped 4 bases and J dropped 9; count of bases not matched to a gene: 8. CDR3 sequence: CASSLTGTGFSPLHF. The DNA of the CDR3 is TGTGCCAGCAGCCTGACCGGGACAGGGTTTTCACCCCTCCACTTT.

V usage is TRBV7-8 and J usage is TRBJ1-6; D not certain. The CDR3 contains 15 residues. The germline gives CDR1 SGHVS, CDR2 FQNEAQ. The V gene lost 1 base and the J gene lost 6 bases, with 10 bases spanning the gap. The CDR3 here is CASSLDQLINSPLHF. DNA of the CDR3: TGTGCCAGCAGCTTAGATCAGTTAATTAATTCACCCCTCCACTTT.

In nucleotides, the CDR3 is TGTGCCAGCACCCCCGGGACTAGCGTCTCCTACGAGCAGTACTTC. It yields the protein CASTPGTSVSYEQYF. This chain joins TRBV2 and TRBJ2-7; TRBD2 matches at 10 bases. The CDR3 is 15 residues long. Germline CDR1 reads SNHLY; CDR2 reads FYNNEI. V lost 7 bases to trimming and J lost 0 bases; unmatched junction nucleotides: 6.

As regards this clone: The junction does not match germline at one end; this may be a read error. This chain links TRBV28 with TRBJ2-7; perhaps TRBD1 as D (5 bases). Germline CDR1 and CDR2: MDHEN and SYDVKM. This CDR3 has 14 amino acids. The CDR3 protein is CASTLYPAQGQIIF. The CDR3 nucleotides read TGTGCCAGCACCCTTTATCCCGCCCAAGGACAAATTATCTTC.

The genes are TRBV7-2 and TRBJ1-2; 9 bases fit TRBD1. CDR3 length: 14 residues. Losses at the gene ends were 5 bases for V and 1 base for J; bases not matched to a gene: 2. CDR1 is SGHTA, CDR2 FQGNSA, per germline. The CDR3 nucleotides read TGTGCCAGCAGCCGGACAGGGGATAACTATGGCTACACCTTC. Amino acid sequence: CASSRTGDNYGYTF.

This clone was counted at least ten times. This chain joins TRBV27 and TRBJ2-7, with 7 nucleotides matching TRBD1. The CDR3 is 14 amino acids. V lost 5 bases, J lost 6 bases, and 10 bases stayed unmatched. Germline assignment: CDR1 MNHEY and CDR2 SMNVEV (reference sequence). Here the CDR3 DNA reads TGTGCCAGCAGTCCAAACCGACAGGGTTCCGAGCAGTACTTC. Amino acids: CASSPNRQGSEQYF.